A selection of T cell receptor beta chains follows, all from one sample in a study of early T cells in non-severe SARS-CoV-2 infection. TCRdb fed the 5' RACE reads into MiXCR, producing one record per CDR3 protein. Counted here are 25,000 to 35,000 distinct CDR3 sequences, around 6.6% occurring once; the ten biggest clones make up roughly two fifths. Sequencing was carried out using whole blood. The receptors originated from an adult who was a healthcare worker with PCR-confirmed SARS-CoV-2 infection or an uninfected control (not recorded which). Both conserved end residues are part of each CDR3. A D gene is named only where the DNA matches it firmly. Not every row has a clone size; where given, it reads once, few, many or a size class.

clone_size j_call v_call d_call cdr3_nt cdr3_aa
many TRBJ1-3 TRBV7-9 NA TGTGCCAGCAGAGAGACGGTATTCTCTGGAAACACCATATATTTT CASRETVFSGNTIYF
many TRBJ2-7 TRBV7-2 TRBD1 TGTGCCAGCAGCTTAGTGGTGGGACAGGGGGCCTTACAGCAGTACTTC CASSLVVGQGALQQYF
many TRBJ1-1 TRBV5-5 TRBD1 TGTGCCAGCAGCTTCGACCCAGGGGGAAACACTGAAGCTTTCTTT CASSFDPGGNTEAFF
many TRBJ2-7 TRBV28 NA TGTGCCAGCAGTTCAGGGGCCACGGGAGAGCAGTACTTC CASSSGATGEQYF
NA TRBJ1-2 TRBV7-3 NA TGTGCCAGCAGCCTAGACGGAGGGTACTATGGCTACACCTTC CASSLDGGYYGYTF
NA TRBJ2-7 TRBV27 TRBD2 TGTGCCAGCTCGAACGAGGGAGGGCCTAGGAACGAGCAGTACTTC CASSNEGGPRNEQYF
many TRBJ1-2 TRBV29-1 NA TGCAGCGCCGTAACCAAACAGGGCAACTATGGCTACACCTTC CSAVTKQGNYGYTF
many TRBJ2-1 TRBV7-2 NA TGTGCCAGCAGCTTCGAGGATGGCGAGCAGTTCTTC CASSFEDGEQFF
many TRBJ2-5 TRBV5-5 NA TGTGCCAGCAGCGCTTCTCGGGGTCTCGTCGGGGAGACCCAGTACTTC CASSASRGLVGETQYF
many TRBJ2-1 TRBV12-3/TRBV12-4 TRBD2 TGTGCCAGCAGCTGGGGGGGGAGCTCCTACAATGAGCAGTTCTTC CASSWGGSSYNEQFF
many TRBJ2-5 TRBV7-2 TRBD1 TGTGCCAGCAGCACCACGGGACAGGGGAAGTTGGAGACCCAGTACTTC CASSTTGQGKLETQYF
NA TRBJ2-5 TRBV19 NA TGTGCCAGTAGTATAGATCCGGGACTTCAAGAGACCCAGTACTTC CASSIDPGLQETQYF
NA TRBJ2-6 TRBV7-2 NA TGTGCCAGCAGCTTAGATCCTGGGGCCAACGTCCTGACTTTC CASSLDPGANVLTF
few TRBJ1-4 TRBV30 NA TGTGCCTGGACCGAGAGGGGACGGCCTAATGAAAAACTGTTTTTT CAWTERGRPNEKLFF
many TRBJ2-3 TRBV7-9 NA TGTGCCAGCAGCTCCCCCGGGACTCGCCCTACGACCACAGATACGCAGTATTTT CASSSPGTRPTTTDTQYF
many TRBJ2-1 TRBV19 TRBD2 TGTGCCAGTAGTAAGGGGACTAGCGGGATTTTCAATGAGCAGTTCTTC CASSKGTSGIFNEQFF
many TRBJ1-2 TRBV14 TRBD1 TGTGCCAGCAGCCAAGAGACAGGGGGCTATGGCTACACCTTC CASSQETGGYGYTF
NA TRBJ2-7 TRBV7-9 TRBD1 TGTGCCAGCAGCGACGGACAGGGAGTACACGAGCAGTACTTC CASSDGQGVHEQYF